These 10 T cell receptor beta chains originate from one sample sequenced in a study of blood T cell repertoires in COVID-19 (dated by TCRdb to the early 2020s). Library preparation used the immunoSEQ multiplex PCR assay. TCRdb obtained this table from immuneACCESS and retained in-frame rearrangements with V and J assigned. These tables miss some clones; where compared with another copy, unresolved V genes account for less than half of the shortfall, and the remainder is unexplained. The sample table holds approximately 92,000 clones, of which around 85% were seen once. The ten largest clones add up to around 17% of the sample. The specimen sequenced was peripheral blood. These receptors came from a woman aged 55-70 years with COVID-19, enrolled during active disease.

The rearrangement links TRBV27 to TRBJ2-5; TRBD1 agrees at 8 bases. The length of the CDR3 is 12 residues. Trimming took 7 bases from V and 5 from J; bases not matched to a gene: 3. Per the germline V gene, CDR1 is MNHEY and CDR2 is SMNVEV (reference sequence). The CDR3 bases are TGTGCCAGCATTAGGACAGGGGAGACCCAGTACTTC. Translation gives CASIRTGETQYF.

This chain joins TRBV28 and TRBJ1-4; TRBD1 agrees at 11 bases. The CDR3 consists of 16 residues. Looked up from germline, CDR1 is MDHEN and CDR2 is SYDVKM. J lost 7 bases, V lost 6 bases, and 10 bases had no gene match. CDR3 sequence: CASSWDRGIGGEKLFF. DNA for the CDR3: TGTGCCAGCAGCTGGGACAGGGGGATAGGCGGTGAAAAACTGTTTTTT.

Comment on this clone: The junction does not match germline at one end; this may be a read error. The gene calls are TRBV7-7 and TRBJ2-1; 8 positions agree with TRBD2. Per germline, CDR1 SSHAT and CDR2 FNYEAQ (reference sequence). This CDR3 has 15 amino acids. The CDR3 sequence: CASSRSRLALNEQFF. CDR3 DNA sequence: TGTGCTAGCAGTCGATCTCGACTAGCGCTCAATGAGCAGTTCTTC.

In this sample, this clone turned up a few times. This sequence joins TRBV10-3 and TRBJ1-1; the D is unclear. In germline, CDR1 is ENHRY, CDR2 SYGVKD. Trimming cost V 0 bases and J 2 bases, with 7 bases left between them. This CDR3 region has 14 residues. CDR3 sequence reads: CAISESGPNTEAFF. The CDR3 nucleotides read TGTGCCATCAGTGAGTCGGGCCCCAACACTGAAGCTTTCTTT.

The rearrangement uses TRBV30 and TRBJ2-7; 9 nucleotides align to TRBD1. The CDR3 totals 13 residues. The V gene's germline CDR1 is GTSNPN and CDR2 SVGIG (reference sequence). The trim removed 4 bases at V and 1 base at J, leaving 2 bases unmatched. The CDR3 nucleotides are TGTGCCTGGACGACAGGGGGATCCTACGAGCAGTACTTC. It encodes CAWTTGGSYEQYF.

The chain is built from TRBV2 and TRBJ2-7, with TRBD2 identical over 8 bases. With 11 bases clipped from V and 3 bases from J, the junction kept 15 bases outside the gene matches. Per the germline V gene, CDR1 is SNHLY and CDR2 is FYNNEI. The CDR3 sequence is 15 residues long. This chain's CDR3 is CASGGEGGLVYEQYF. In DNA, the CDR3 is TGTGCCTCGGGAGGGGAGGGGGGACTAGTCTACGAGCAGTACTTC. Variable domain in full (rest from reference TRBV2 and TRBJ2-7): EPEVTQTPSHQVTQMGQEVILRCVPISNHLYFYWYRQILGQKVEFLVSFYNNEISEKSEIFDDQFSVERPDGSNFTLKIRSTKLEDSAMYFCASGGEGGLVYEQYFGPGTRLTVT.

The chain carries TRBV6-2 or TRBV6-3 and TRBJ2-2; the D gene is possibly TRBD1 (6 bases). Germline loops: CDR1 MNHEY, CDR2 SVGEGT. With 0 bases removed from V and 2 bases from J, the gap between germline ends came to 19 bases. This CDR3 comprises 19 residues. CDR3 in DNA: TGTGCCAGCAGTTACTCGATTGACCCAGGGGATCAAAACACCGGGGAGCTGTTTTTT. Translating it yields CASSYSIDPGDQNTGELFF.

The table lists this clone with a count of one. This sequence joins TRBV5-4 and TRBJ1-2; TRBD1 agrees at 9 bases. Germline CDR1 is SGHNT and CDR2 is YYREEE (reference sequence). With 4 bases clipped from V and 5 bases from J, the junction kept 3 bases outside the gene matches. The CDR3 covers 13 residues. The CDR3 nucleotides are TGTGCCAGCAGCACGGACAGGGGATATGGCTACACCTTC. Protein sequence: CASSTDRGYGYTF. Supplemented by reference TRBV5-4 and TRBJ1-2, the full variable domain reads ETGVTQSPTHLIKTRGQQVTLRCSSQSGHNTVSWYQQALGQGPQFIFQYYREEENGRGNFPPRFSGLQFPNYSSELNVNALELDDSALYLCASSTDRGYGYTFGSGTRLTVV.

The V call is TRBV2, the J call TRBJ2-5; 9 bases are shared with TRBD2. Germline values: CDR1 SNHLY, CDR2 FYNNEI. The CDR3 covers 18 residues. With V trimmed by 6 bases and J by 4 bases, 18 bases remained unmatched. The CDR3 protein is CASRFTLGASGVTETQYF. CDR3 nucleotide sequence: TGTGCCAGCAGGTTCACCCTCGGGGCTAGCGGGGTCACAGAGACCCAGTACTTC.

The chain uses TRBV5-6 and TRBJ2-5; 9 nucleotides agree with TRBD2. Trimming cost V 6 bases and J 5 bases; bases outside gene matches: 11. The CDR3 covers 15 residues. Germline CDR1 reads SGHDT; CDR2 reads YYEEEE. CDR3 in DNA: TGTGCCAGCACCAGTCGCGGGGGGGCCCGTGAGACCCAGTACTTC. Protein product: CASTSRGGARETQYF.